The rows below give T cell receptor beta chains drawn from one sample of a study of shared clonotypes between healthy human individuals. Sequencing used immunoSEQ multiplex PCR; TCRdb keeps in-frame clones, though not all of them. The repertoire includes 650,000 to 800,000 clones, 72% of them detected once, and approximately 1.7% sits in the top ten. Sequenced input: memory CD4+ T cells sorted from blood. These TCRs come from a woman aged 25 to 39 in good health. Both conserved end residues are part of each CDR3. Fields, in order: V gene, D gene, J gene, clone size, CDR3 DNA, CDR3 protein. D genes are given only for firm matches. The size of a clone is reported for some rows only, either as once, few or many, or as a class for expanded clones.

>TRBV7-9|.|TRBJ1-5|.
TGTGCCAGCAGCACCGGTATGGGCAATCAGCCCCAGCATTTT
CASSTGMGNQPQHF
>TRBV6-5|.|TRBJ1-1|.
TGTGCCAGCAGTGGGGGACAAATGAACACTGAAGCTTTCTTT
CASSGGQMNTEAFF
>TRBV7-9|.|TRBJ2-7|.
TGTGCCAGCTCTAGGGGCGGCTCGGAGCAGTACTTC
CASSRGGSEQYF
>TRBV29-1|.|TRBJ2-1|.
TGCAGCGTTGAAGTATTTGAGCAGTTCTTC
CSVEVFEQFF
>TRBV19|.|TRBJ1-1|.
TGTGCCAGTAGTATAGGGGGCGAGACTGAAGCTTTCTTT
CASSIGGETEAFF
>TRBV29-1|.|TRBJ2-5|many
TGCAGCGTTGAAAAACCTCTTGACAGGCCCGGCGGGGGAGAGACCCAGTACTTC
CSVEKPLDRPGGGETQYF
>TRBV28|TRBD1|TRBJ2-2|.
TGTGCCAGCAGTTTGGGGACAGGGGTCTCGGCCGGGACCGGGGAGCTGTTTTTT
CASSLGTGVSAGTGELFF
>TRBV2|TRBD2|TRBJ2-7|.
TGTGCCAGCAACGGACTAGCGGGAGGGAGCTCCTACGAGCAGTACTTC
CASNGLAGGSSYEQYF
>TRBV28|.|TRBJ2-3|.
TGTGCCAGCAGTTACAGGGTTTCTGATACGCAGTATTTT
CASSYRVSDTQYF
>TRBV7-8|.|TRBJ2-3|.
TGTGCCAGCAGCTTAGTGCCCCTCACAGATACGCAGTATTTT
CASSLVPLTDTQYF
>TRBV6-1|.|TRBJ1-2|few
TGTGCCAGCAGTGTACAGAATAACTATGGCTACACCTTC
CASSVQNNYGYTF
>TRBV25-1|TRBD2|TRBJ2-1|few
TGTGCCAGCAGTACACTAGGAGGACTAGCGGACAATGAGCAGTTCTTC
CASSTLGGLADNEQFF
>TRBV18|.|TRBJ1-4|.
TGTGCCAGCTCACCCGACCGCGAAAAACTGTTTTTT
CASSPDREKLFF
>TRBV27|.|TRBJ1-4|.
TGTGCCAGCAGTTTGGTGGGGGGCAGGGGAGCAACTAATGAAAAACTGTTTTTT
CASSLVGGRGATNEKLFF
>TRBV28|TRBD1|TRBJ1-1|.
TGTGCCAGCAGAGATAACCACAGGGGGAACACTGAAGCTTTCTTT
CASRDNHRGNTEAFF
>TRBV5-1|TRBD2|TRBJ2-7|.
TGCGCCAGCAGCAGAGGACTAGCGGGAGGGCCCTCCGAGCAGTACTTC
CASSRGLAGGPSEQYF
>TRBV6-5|.|TRBJ1-1|.
TGTGCCAGCAGTTCCATTTTTACAGCTTTCTTT
CASSSIFTAFF
>TRBV11-2|TRBD1|TRBJ2-2|few
TGTGCCAGCAGCTTACAGGGGGCCGTCGGGGAGCTGTTTTTT
CASSLQGAVGELFF
>TRBV28|.|TRBJ2-7|few
TGTGCCAGCAGTTTTGGTGCGTACGAGCAGTACTTC
CASSFGAYEQYF
>TRBV7-3|.|TRBJ2-1|.
TGTGCCAGCAGCTTAAGGGCTAGTGTCAGTGAGCAGTTCTTC
CASSLRASVSEQFF
>TRBV5-4|.|TRBJ1-2|.
TGTGCCAGCAGCTTGGACGGCAGGTCGTGGGGCTACACCTTC
CASSLDGRSWGYTF
>TRBV28|.|TRBJ2-5|many
TGTGCCAGCAGTTTATCGGAGACCCAGTACTTC
CASSLSETQYF
>TRBV19|.|TRBJ2-2|.
TGTGCCAGTAGTATGACGGATTACACCGGGGAGCTGTTTTTT
CASSMTDYTGELFF
>TRBV7-8|.|TRBJ1-3|.
TGTGCCAGCACCCAGTTTGGGGCAACCTCTGGAAACACCATATATTTT
CASTQFGATSGNTIYF
>TRBV7-6|.|TRBJ1-1|.
TGTGCCAGCAGCTTAGAAGTTAACACTGAAGCTTTCTTT
CASSLEVNTEAFF
>TRBV28|.|TRBJ2-3|few
TGTGCCAGCAGATCTTATAGCGGATACACAGATACGCAGTATTTT
CASRSYSGYTDTQYF
>TRBV11-3|TRBD2|TRBJ2-5|.
TGTGCCAGCCGACTAGCGGAATTTCAAGAGACCCAGTACTTC
CASRLAEFQETQYF
>TRBV29-1|TRBD1|TRBJ1-2|few
TGCAGCGTTCTTAGGCAGGGGGGTGAAGATGGCTACACCTTC
CSVLRQGGEDGYTF
>TRBV7-9|.|TRBJ2-1|many
TGTGCCAGCAGCAAAGGTGGGAGCCTGATAAACAATGAGCAGTTCTTC
CASSKGGSLINNEQFF
>TRBV28|TRBD2|TRBJ2-5|.
TGTGCCAGCGGCAGAGGGACTAGCGAGACCCAGTACTTC
CASGRGTSETQYF
>TRBV7-9|.|TRBJ2-7|once
TGTGCCAGCAGCTCGGACAGAATGGCCTACGAGCAGTACTTC
CASSSDRMAYEQYF
>TRBV25-1|.|TRBJ1-1|.
TGTGCCAGCAGTGAATATAAGGGAAAAGGCACTGAAGCTTTCTTT
CASSEYKGKGTEAFF
>TRBV5-1|.|TRBJ2-4|.
TGCGCCAGCAGCTTGGCCTTAGGCTCCAAAAACATTCAGTACTTC
CASSLALGSKNIQYF
>TRBV5-1|.|TRBJ2-5|.
TGCGCCAGCAGCTTGGGGGTTTTGCGGGACGAAGAGACCCAGTACTTC
CASSLGVLRDEETQYF
>TRBV5-6|TRBD1|TRBJ2-7|once
TGTGCCAGCAGCCAAGGACAGGGGAGGTACGAGCAGTACTTC
CASSQGQGRYEQYF
>TRBV11-2|TRBD2|TRBJ2-7|once
TGTGCCAGCAGCTCGAGGACTAGCGCATCCTACGAGCAGTACTTC
CASSSRTSASYEQYF
>TRBV27|.|TRBJ1-6|.
TGTGCCAGCAGTCGGGCCCCAAATTCACCCCTCCACTTT
CASSRAPNSPLHF
>TRBV7-2|.|TRBJ2-7|.
TGTGCCAGCAGCTTGACCGGGAGCGAGCAGTACTTC
CASSLTGSEQYF
>TRBV5-5|.|TRBJ2-7|.
TGTGCCAGCAGCTTTCGCTTTGCGGGAAGACCGTACGAGCAGTACTTC
CASSFRFAGRPYEQYF
>TRBV11-2|TRBD2|TRBJ2-1|.
TGTGCCAGCAGCCCTCTAGCGGGAGGGTCGGATGAGCAGTTCTTC
CASSPLAGGSDEQFF
>TRBV19|.|TRBJ1-5|.
TGTGCCAGTTCGGAACAGGGAGGGAAGCCCCAGCATTTT
CASSEQGGKPQHF
>TRBV5-1|.|TRBJ2-7|.
TGCGCCAGCAGGCGCCGGGACAACTCCTACGAGCAGTACTTC
CASRRRDNSYEQYF
>TRBV28|TRBD1|TRBJ1-5|.
TGTGCCAGCAGTCCCTCCGGGACAGGGATCCAGCCCCAGCATTTT
CASSPSGTGIQPQHF
>TRBV18|.|TRBJ2-7|.
TGTGCCAGCTCACTCGACCTGAGCGAGCAGTACTTC
CASSLDLSEQYF
>TRBV18|.|TRBJ1-1|.
TGTGCCAGCTCACCACCGTCTGGATGGGCCTCGAACACTGAAGCTTTCTTT
CASSPPSGWASNTEAFF
>TRBV6-1|.|TRBJ1-3|.
TGTGCCAGCACGACGATGCTTGGAGGAAACACCATATATTTT
CASTTMLGGNTIYF
>TRBV29-1|.|TRBJ2-1|few
TGCAGCGTTGGGTCTGGCGGGACTCTCAATGAGCAGTTCTTC
CSVGSGGTLNEQFF
>TRBV6-1|TRBD1|TRBJ2-2|once
TGTGCCAGTCGACAGGGCACGAACACCGGGGAGCTGTTTTTT
CASRQGTNTGELFF
>TRBV29-1|TRBD1|TRBJ1-1|once
TGCAGCGTCCACAGACAGGGAGGGACTGAAGCTTTCTTT
CSVHRQGGTEAFF
>TRBV6-1|.|TRBJ2-5|.
TGTGCCAGCAGCCCGGGACAAGAAGAGACCCAGTACTTC
CASSPGQEETQYF
>TRBV5-6|.|TRBJ2-6|few
TGTGCCAGCAGCCCACACCCCTGGAGGTCTGGGGCCAACGTCCTGACTTTC
CASSPHPWRSGANVLTF